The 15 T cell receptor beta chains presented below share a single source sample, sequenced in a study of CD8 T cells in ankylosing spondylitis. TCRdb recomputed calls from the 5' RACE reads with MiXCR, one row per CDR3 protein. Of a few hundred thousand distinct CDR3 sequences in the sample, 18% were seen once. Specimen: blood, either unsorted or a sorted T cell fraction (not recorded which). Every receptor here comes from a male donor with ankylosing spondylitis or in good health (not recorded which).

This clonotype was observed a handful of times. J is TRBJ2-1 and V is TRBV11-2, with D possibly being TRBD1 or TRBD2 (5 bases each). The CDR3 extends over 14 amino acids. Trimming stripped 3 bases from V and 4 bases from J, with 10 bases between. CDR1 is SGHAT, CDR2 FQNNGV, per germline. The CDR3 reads CASSFGTFYNEQFF. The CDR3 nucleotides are TGTGCCAGCAGCTTCGGGACCTTTTACAATGAGCAGTTCTTC. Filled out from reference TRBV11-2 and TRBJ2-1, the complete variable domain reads EAGVAQSPRYKIIEKRQSVAFWCNPISGHATLYWYQQILGQGPKLLIQFQNNGVVDDSQLPKDRFSAERLKGVDSTLKIQPAKLEDSAVYLCASSFGTFYNEQFFGPGTRLTVL.

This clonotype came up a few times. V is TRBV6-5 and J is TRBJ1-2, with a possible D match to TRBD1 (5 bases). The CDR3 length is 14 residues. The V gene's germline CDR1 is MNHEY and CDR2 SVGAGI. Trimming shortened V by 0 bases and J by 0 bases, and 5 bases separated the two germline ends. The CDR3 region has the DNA TGTGCCAGCAGTTACTCGGACACTAACTATGGCTACACCTTC. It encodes CASSYSDTNYGYTF.

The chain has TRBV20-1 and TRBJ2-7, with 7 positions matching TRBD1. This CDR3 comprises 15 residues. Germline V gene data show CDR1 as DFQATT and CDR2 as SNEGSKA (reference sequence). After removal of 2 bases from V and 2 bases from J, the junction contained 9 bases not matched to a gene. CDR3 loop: CSARPDRDHTYEQYF. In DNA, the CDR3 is TGCAGTGCTAGACCCGACAGGGATCATACCTACGAGCAGTACTTC.

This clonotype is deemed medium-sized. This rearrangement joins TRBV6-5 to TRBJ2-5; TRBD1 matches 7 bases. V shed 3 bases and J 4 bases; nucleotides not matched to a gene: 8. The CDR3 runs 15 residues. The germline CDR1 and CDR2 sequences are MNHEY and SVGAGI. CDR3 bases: TGTGCCAGCAGTTATGGTGGGTCAGGGGGAGAGACCCAGTACTTC. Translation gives CASSYGGSGGETQYF.

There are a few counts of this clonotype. CDR3 sequence: CASSLIQNYNEQFF. CDR3 nucleotide sequence: TGTGCCAGCAGCTTAATACAGAATTACAATGAGCAGTTCTTC. The chain couples TRBV7-9 to TRBJ2-1; D unresolved. V was pared by 2 bases and J by 4 bases, with 9 bases between. CDR1 and CDR2 (germline): SEHNR, FQNEAQ (reference sequence). The CDR3 is 14 amino acids.

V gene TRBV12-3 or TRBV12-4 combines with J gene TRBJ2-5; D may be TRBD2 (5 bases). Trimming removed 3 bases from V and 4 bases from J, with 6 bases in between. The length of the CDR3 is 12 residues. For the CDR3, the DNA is TGTGCCAGCAGTTTTGAGGGAGAGACCCAGTACTTC. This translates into CASSFEGETQYF.

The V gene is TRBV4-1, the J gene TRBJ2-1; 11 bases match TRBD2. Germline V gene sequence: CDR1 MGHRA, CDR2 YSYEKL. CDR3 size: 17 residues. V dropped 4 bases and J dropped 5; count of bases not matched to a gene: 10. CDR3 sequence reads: CASSPTPGTSGDNEQFF. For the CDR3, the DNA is TGCGCCAGCAGCCCCACCCCCGGGACTAGCGGTGACAATGAGCAGTTCTTC.

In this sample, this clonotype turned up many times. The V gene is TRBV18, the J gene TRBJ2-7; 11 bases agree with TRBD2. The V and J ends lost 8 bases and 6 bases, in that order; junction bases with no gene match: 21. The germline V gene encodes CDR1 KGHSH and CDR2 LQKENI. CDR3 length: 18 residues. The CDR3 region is CASAQALAGDVRIFEQYF. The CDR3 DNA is TGTGCCAGCGCTCAGGCACTAGCGGGAGATGTACGAATATTCGAGCAGTACTTC.

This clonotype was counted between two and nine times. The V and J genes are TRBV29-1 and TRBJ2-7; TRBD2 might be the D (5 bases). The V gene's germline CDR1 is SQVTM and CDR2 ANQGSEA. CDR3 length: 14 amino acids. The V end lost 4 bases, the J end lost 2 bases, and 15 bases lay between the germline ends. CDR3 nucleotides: TGCAGCGTTGTTGGCCAGCGGACTGCCTACGAGCAGTACTTC. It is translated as CSVVGQRTAYEQYF.

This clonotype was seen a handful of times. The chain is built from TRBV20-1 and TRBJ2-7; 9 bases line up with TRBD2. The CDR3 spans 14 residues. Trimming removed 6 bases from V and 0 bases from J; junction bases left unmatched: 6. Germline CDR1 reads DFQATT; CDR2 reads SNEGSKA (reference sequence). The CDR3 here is CSAPTSGLSYEQYF. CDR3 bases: TGCAGTGCCCCAACTAGCGGGCTCTCCTACGAGCAGTACTTC.

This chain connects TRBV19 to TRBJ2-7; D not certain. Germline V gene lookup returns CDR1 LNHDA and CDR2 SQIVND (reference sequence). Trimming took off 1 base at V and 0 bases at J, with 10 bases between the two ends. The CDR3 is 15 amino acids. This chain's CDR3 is CASSIGHTNSYEQYF. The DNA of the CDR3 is TGTGCCAGTAGTATAGGTCACACCAACTCCTACGAGCAGTACTTC.

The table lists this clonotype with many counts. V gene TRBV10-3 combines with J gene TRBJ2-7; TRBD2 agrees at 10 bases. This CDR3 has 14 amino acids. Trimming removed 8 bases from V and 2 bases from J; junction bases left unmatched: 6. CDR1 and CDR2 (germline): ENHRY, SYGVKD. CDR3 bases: TGTGCCATCCTAGATACTAGCGGGACCTACGAGCAGTACTTC. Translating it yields CAILDTSGTYEQYF.

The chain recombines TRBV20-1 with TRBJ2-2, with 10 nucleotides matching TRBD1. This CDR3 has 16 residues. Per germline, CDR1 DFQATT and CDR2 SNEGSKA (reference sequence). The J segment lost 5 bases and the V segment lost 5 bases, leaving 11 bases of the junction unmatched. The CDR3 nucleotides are TGCAGTGCTTTTAAACCCGGGACAGGGGAGACCGGGGAGCTGTTTTTT. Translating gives CSAFKPGTGETGELFF.

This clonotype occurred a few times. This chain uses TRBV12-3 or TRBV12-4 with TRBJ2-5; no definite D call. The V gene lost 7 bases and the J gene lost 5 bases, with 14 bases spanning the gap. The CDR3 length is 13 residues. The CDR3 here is CASTPLIGETQYF. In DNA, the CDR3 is TGTGCCAGCACCCCATTAATCGGGGAGACCCAGTACTTC.

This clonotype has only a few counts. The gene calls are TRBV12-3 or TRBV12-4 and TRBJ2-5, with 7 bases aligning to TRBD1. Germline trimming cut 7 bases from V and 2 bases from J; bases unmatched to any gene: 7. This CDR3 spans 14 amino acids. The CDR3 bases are TGTGCCAGCACCCAGGACAGGCCGCAAGAGACCCAGTACTTC. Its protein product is CASTQDRPQETQYF.